The 5 T cell receptor beta chains below all came from one sample that was sequenced in a study of beta chain features in type 1 diabetes. What was sequenced were expressed TCRB transcripts, since all of the isolated RNA had been reverse transcribed. Method: immunoSEQ multiplex PCR; TCRdb's copy keeps in-frame clones and lacks some. The table includes roughly 290,000 clones, about 8% detected once. Material: central memory CD4+ T cells from blood. The receptors shown here come from a woman between 18 and 29 years old in good health.

The chain carries TRBV11-1 and TRBJ2-3, with D perhaps being TRBD1 or TRBD2 (5 bases each). Trimming took off 1 base at V and 3 bases at J, with 11 bases between the two ends. Germline V lookup: CDR1 SGHAT, CDR2 FQDESV (reference sequence). The CDR3 is 15 amino acids. The CDR3 bases are TGTGCCAGCAGCTTAGGCCTGAGGGGTACAGATACGCAGTATTTT. It specifies CASSLGLRGTDTQYF.

The V and J genes are TRBV11-2 and TRBJ2-5; either TRBD1 or TRBD2 may fit D (5 bases each). V was clipped by 1 base and J by 5 bases, with 8 bases between them. Per germline, CDR1 SGHAT and CDR2 FQNNGV. The CDR3 totals 13 residues. The CDR3 reads CASSLVGRETQYF. For the CDR3, the DNA is TGTGCCAGCAGCTTAGTGGGACGGGAGACCCAGTACTTC.

The chain is built from TRBV7-3 and TRBJ1-1, with TRBD1 identical over 9 bases. CDR3 size: 15 residues. V shed 4 bases, J shed 5 bases, and the junction held 8 bases outside the gene matches. Germline V gene data show CDR1 as SGHTA and CDR2 as FQGTGA. In nucleotides, the CDR3 is TGTGCCAGCAGCTCCATGGGACAGGGTGTAACTGAAGCTTTCTTT. Translation gives CASSSMGQGVTEAFF.

This clone was counted many times. J is TRBJ1-3 and V is TRBV7-9; a weak D match, TRBD1 (5 bases). Germline V CDR1 and CDR2: SEHNR, FQNEAQ (reference sequence). This CDR3 is built from 15 residues. Trimming removed 5 bases at V and 0 bases at J, with 11 bases between. CDR3 DNA: TGTGCCAGCAGCCTCCAGGGAGGCTCTGGAAACACCATATATTTT. This encodes CASSLQGGSGNTIYF.

This clone was observed a handful of times. The chain recombines TRBV18 with TRBJ1-1; weak D call: TRBD1 (5 bases). From germline, CDR1 is KGHSH and CDR2 LQKENI. V gave up 6 bases and J gave up 2 bases, with 22 bases separating them. The CDR3 loop spans 17 amino acids. The CDR3 bases are TGTGCCAGCTCCCTCAGGGAAGCGAGACCAGTAAACACTGAAGCTTTCTTT. Its protein is CASSLREARPVNTEAFF.